This passage covers 27 T cell receptor beta chains from one sample sequenced in a study of CD4 and CD8 cells across lung adenocarcinoma regions. Each CDR3 protein is one row after TCRdb ran MiXCR on the PCR reads. The table shows about 25,000 distinct CDR3 sequences, with roughly half occurring only once. Sequenced: CD8+ T cells from the center of a lung tumor. The receptors were gathered from a male donor with lung adenocarcinoma. The CD4 and CD8 labels of this study may be unreliable.

This clonotype came up many times. This chain uses TRBV6-1 with TRBJ2-2; TRBD2 matches 7 bases. The CDR3 is made up of 16 amino acids. CDR1 and CDR2 (germline): MNHNS, SASEGT. With V trimmed by 1 base and J by 1 base, 3 bases remained unmatched. CDR3 nucleotides: TGTGCCAGCAGTGAAGACCAGCGGGGGAACACCGGGGAGCTGTTTTTT. Its translation is CASSEDQRGNTGELFF.

By its share, this clonotype is medium-sized. The chain couples TRBV6-1 to TRBJ1-2, with 7 bases that match TRBD1. There are 16 residues in the CDR3. Germline V gives CDR1 MNHNS, CDR2 SASEGT. Trimming took 5 bases from V and 0 from J; bases not matched to a gene: 9. The CDR3 sequence: CASSMRQGEANYGYTF. The CDR3 coding sequence is TGTGCCAGCAGTATGAGACAGGGCGAAGCTAACTATGGCTACACCTTC.

The chain links TRBV6-1 to TRBJ2-1; TRBD2 aligns across 10 bases. The V gene's germline CDR1 is MNHNS and CDR2 SASEGT. The CDR3 extends over 18 amino acids. Unmatched junction bases numbered 12, after V lost 6 bases and J lost 1 base. CDR3 bases: TGTGCCAGCAGACTGGGGGCTAGCGGGAGATATTCCTACAATGAGCAGTTCTTC. As protein: CASRLGASGRYSYNEQFF.

This clonotype has at least ten counts. This sequence joins TRBV6-1 and TRBJ2-1, with D perhaps TRBD2 (6 bases). This CDR3 is built from 17 residues. The germline CDR1 and CDR2 sequences are MNHNS and SASEGT. Trimming pared 5 bases from V and 5 bases from J, leaving 22 bases between. As DNA, the CDR3 is TGTGCCAGCAGTACCGGGCTGTGGCGGGGCTACCACAATGAGCAGTTCTTC. This codes for CASSTGLWRGYHNEQFF.

This rearrangement joins TRBV4-1 to TRBJ2-1, with D unresolved. The J call is doubtful: the DNA matches TRBJ2-7 better. CDR1 MGHRA and CDR2 YSYEKL come from the germline V gene. The CDR3 covers 15 residues. This CDR3 reads CASSQDGMKSYEQYF. The CDR3 DNA follows: TGCGCCAGCAGCCAAGATGGCATGAAGTCCTACGAGCAGTACTTC.

The V call is TRBV6-4, the J call TRBJ2-1; 12 nucleotides agree with TRBD2. This CDR3 contains 14 residues. Per the germline V gene, CDR1 is MRHNA and CDR2 is SNTAGT. Trimming at V came to 5 bases and at J to 12 bases, leaving 8 bases not matched to a gene. CDR3: CASSLAGGPGVQFF. For the CDR3, the DNA is TGTGCCAGCAGTCTAGCGGGGGGGCCCGGTGTGCAGTTCTTC.

Comment on this clonotype: No conserved phenylalanine or tryptophan ends this CDR3, so it is likely a read error. The DNA is omitted, as the CDR3 cannot be located on it reliably, and the CDR3 follows TCRdb's listing. The chain has TRBV25-1 and TRBJ2-5. The CDR3 is 11 residues long, ends included. Looked up from germline, CDR1 is MGHDK and CDR2 is SYGVNS. The CDR3 loop reads CASIGKATQLS.

In this sample, this clonotype turned up many times. The J gene is TRBJ2-1, the V gene TRBV6-5; TRBD1 or TRBD2 may be the D gene (6 bases each). Judging by the DNA end, TRBJ2-5 fits better; the J call may be wrong. This CDR3 has 20 residues. Per the germline V gene, CDR1 is MNHEY and CDR2 is SVGAGI. The CDR3 DNA is TGTGCCAGCAGTTACTCGGGCCGGTTCAGACTAGGGGGGACCCAAGAGACCCAGTACTTC. It encodes CASSYSGRFRLGGTQETQYF.

This clonotype came up many times. The chain links TRBV6-5 to TRBJ1-5; 10 positions agree with TRBD1. Germline loops: CDR1 MNHEY, CDR2 SVGAGI. Trimming cost V 4 bases and J 4 bases; bases outside gene matches: 4. The CDR3 sequence is 15 residues long. CDR3 DNA sequence: TGTGCCAGCAGTTGGGGACAGGGGCCAAATCAGCCCCAGCATTTT. Protein sequence: CASSWGQGPNQPQHF.

The table lists this clonotype with many counts. Being one base from a much bigger clone, this may be a read error. This chain joins TRBV6-1 and TRBJ2-1, with 8 bases fitting TRBD2. The DNA end lines up better with TRBJ2-7; the J call may be wrong. CDR1 and CDR2 (germline): MNHNS, SASEGT. There are 13 residues in the CDR3. The CDR3 coding sequence is TGTGCCAGCAAAAGCGGGAGCTACAATGAGCAGTACTTC. This gives the protein CASKSGSYNEQYF.

The V and J genes are TRBV10-2 and TRBJ2-3; possible D gene TRBD2, 5 bases. This CDR3 region has 11 residues. In germline, CDR1 is WSHSY, CDR2 SAAADI. In nucleotides, the CDR3 is TGCGCGAGCGGTGACCAAGAGACGCAGTATTTT. Its translation is CASGDQETQYF.

Points on this clonotype: At one of its ends the junction is not consistent with the germline gene, which may arise from a read error. The gene calls are TRBV6-1 and TRBJ2-4; D could derive from TRBD1 or TRBD2 (5 bases each). The germline V gene has CDR1 MNHNS and CDR2 SASEGT. The CDR3 is 16 amino acids. CDR3: CASSVTGLRATDTQYF. DNA for the CDR3: TGTGCGAGCAGCGTAACGGGGCTGAGGGCCACAGATACTCAGTACTTC.

The chain joins TRBV25-1 to TRBJ2-1; 9 nucleotides agree with TRBD2. The V gene end was trimmed by 6 bases and the J gene end by 2 bases; junction bases not matched to a gene: 5. CDR3 size: 15 residues. Germline V gene lookup returns CDR1 MGHDK and CDR2 SYGVNS. The CDR3, as DNA: TGTGCCAGCAGAAGAGCGGGAGGAGCCTACAATGAGCAGTTCTTC. This sequence encodes CASRRAGGAYNEQFF.

The CDR3 DNA reads as TGTGCCAGCAGCTTCGGCCTTCAATATCAGCCCCAGCATTTT. It is translated as CASSFGLQYQPQHF. This rearrangement joins TRBV7-8 to TRBJ1-5; the D is unclear. Germline V CDR1 and CDR2: SGHVS, FQNEAQ. V was shortened by 3 bases and J by 5 bases, with 11 bases between the two germline ends. The CDR3 runs 14 residues.

The V and J genes are TRBV12-3 or TRBV12-4 and TRBJ2-3; a weak D match, TRBD2 (6 bases). Gene TRBJ2-4 matches the end of the DNA better, so the J call may be wrong. The CDR3 is 16 amino acids. The CDR3 DNA follows: TGTGCCAGCAGTCGTAGACTAGTACCGGTCACAGATATTCAGTACTTC. It is translated as CASSRRLVPVTDIQYF.

The chain links TRBV6-1 to TRBJ2-3, with a tentative D call TRBD2 (6 bases). Per germline, CDR1 MNHNS and CDR2 SASEGT. Trimming stripped 6 bases from V and 9 bases from J, with 25 bases between. The CDR3 is made up of 16 amino acids. CDR3 region: CASRQKTGGKRGTQYF. In DNA form, the CDR3 reads TGTGCCAGCAGGCAAAAAACTGGCGGGAAACGTGGGACGCAGTATTTT.

This clonotype has just a few counts. The chain recombines TRBV6-4 with TRBJ2-1; 11 bases agree with TRBD2. The CDR3 is 15 residues long. Trimming removed 4 bases from V and 6 bases from J; junction bases left unmatched: 5. Looked up from germline, CDR1 is MRHNA and CDR2 is SNTAGT. CDR3 residues: CASSALAGEGNEQFF. CDR3 DNA: TGTGCCAGCAGTGCACTAGCGGGAGAGGGCAATGAGCAGTTCTTC.

The chain links TRBV10-1 to TRBJ2-1; D remains ambiguous. In germline, CDR1 is WNHNN, CDR2 SYGVQD (reference sequence). The CDR3 spans 16 residues. V lost 0 bases and J lost 3, with 12 bases in between. CDR3 sequence: CASSESKGSGYNEQFF. As DNA, the CDR3 is TGCGCCAGCAGTGAGTCTAAGGGATCGGGCTACAATGAGCAGTTCTTC.

This rearrangement joins TRBV11-2 to TRBJ1-2, with no clear D. Germline loops: CDR1 SGHAT, CDR2 FQNNGV. Trimming removed 0 bases at V and 7 bases at J, with 15 bases between. There are 15 residues in the CDR3. As DNA, the CDR3 is TGTGCCAGCAGCTTAGAGGGCTCCACGGTGGGTGGCTACACCTTC. This sequence encodes CASSLEGSTVGGYTF.

In regard to this clonotype: An end of the junction does not agree with germline; a read error may underlie this. The gene calls are TRBV10-1 and TRBJ2-4; the D is unclear. This CDR3 comprises 15 residues. CDR1 and CDR2 from the germline V gene are WNHNN and SYGVQD (reference sequence). The DNA for the CDR3 is TGCGCCAGCAGTGAGGGGCTGTGGGCCAAAAACACTCAGTACTTC. It is translated as CASSEGLWAKNTQYF.

This clonotype was found once. J is TRBJ1-5 and V is TRBV6-1; D unresolved. CDR1 is MNHNS and CDR2 is SASEGT in the germline V gene. V was clipped by 6 bases and J by 2 bases, with 8 bases between them. The CDR3 is 13 amino acids. CDR3 amino acids: CASSPSGNQPQHF. The CDR3 DNA reads TGTGCCAGCAGCCCCTCGGGCAATCAGCCCCAGCATTTT.

The chain is built from TRBV27 and TRBJ2-4; the D is unclear. Germline V gene data show CDR1 as MNHEY and CDR2 as SMNVEV (reference sequence). V gave up 0 bases and J gave up 12 bases, with 21 bases separating them. The CDR3 extends over 16 amino acids. The DNA of the CDR3 is TGTGCCAGCAGTTTATCGTTTCGGCGAGCCATAGATACTCAGTACTTC. Translated, it gives CASSLSFRRAIDTQYF.

As regards this clonotype: One junction end disagrees with the germline gene, perhaps due to a read error. The chain has TRBV10-3 and TRBJ2-3; D assignment may be TRBD1 or TRBD2 (5 bases each). The CDR3 totals 15 residues. Germline CDR1 and CDR2: ENHRY and SYGVKD. CDR3 sequence reads: CAISEGLGVTDMQYF. The CDR3 DNA sequence: TGTGCCATCAGTGAGGGGCTGGGGGTCACAGATATGCAGTACTTT.

This clonotype was seen only once. The chain carries TRBV12-3 or TRBV12-4 and TRBJ2-4, with 9 bases matching TRBD2. This CDR3 region has 17 residues. The junction had 9 bases not matched to a gene; V was cut back by 5 bases and J by 1 base. CDR3: CASSLSGSGRAKNIQYF. In DNA form, the CDR3 reads TGTGCCAGCAGTCTTTCCGGGAGCGGGAGGGCCAAAAACATTCAGTACTTC.

This clonotype has a handful of counts. The chain carries TRBV11-2 and TRBJ2-4; maybe TRBD1 (5 bases). Germline V gives CDR1 SGHAT, CDR2 FQNNGV. The V gene lost 6 bases and the J gene lost 8 bases, with 17 bases spanning the gap. This CDR3 is built from 14 residues. CDR3 region: CASSRQGYTYIQYF. DNA of the CDR3: TGTGCCAGCAGTCGTCAGGGTTATACGTACATTCAGTACTTC. Full variable domain (missing parts from reference TRBV11-2 and TRBJ2-4): EAGVAQSPRYKIIEKRQSVAFWCNPISGHATLYWYQQILGQGPKLLIQFQNNGVVDDSQLPKDRFSAERLKGVDSTLKIQPAKLEDSAVYLCASSRQGYTYIQYFGAGTRLSVL.

This clonotype was seen more than once but under ten times. The gene calls are TRBV4-1 and TRBJ1-3; D gene unclear. Germline CDR1 and CDR2: MGHRA and YSYEKL. Trimming removed 2 bases at V and 6 bases at J, with 8 bases between. The CDR3 runs to 13 residues. CDR3 coding DNA: TGCGCCAGCAGCCAAAGCGTCTCAAACACCATATATTTT. It encodes CASSQSVSNTIYF.

The chain joins TRBV6-1 to TRBJ2-3; D may be TRBD1 or TRBD2 (5 bases each). CDR1 is MNHNS, CDR2 SASEGT, per germline. The CDR3 runs to 15 residues. Between the trimmed V and J ends, which lost 3 bases and 5 bases, there was a span of 15 bases. CDR3 sequence: CASSEGPWGKDTQYF. In DNA, the CDR3 is TGTGCCAGCAGTGAGGGGCCGTGGGGGAAAGATACGCAGTATTTT.